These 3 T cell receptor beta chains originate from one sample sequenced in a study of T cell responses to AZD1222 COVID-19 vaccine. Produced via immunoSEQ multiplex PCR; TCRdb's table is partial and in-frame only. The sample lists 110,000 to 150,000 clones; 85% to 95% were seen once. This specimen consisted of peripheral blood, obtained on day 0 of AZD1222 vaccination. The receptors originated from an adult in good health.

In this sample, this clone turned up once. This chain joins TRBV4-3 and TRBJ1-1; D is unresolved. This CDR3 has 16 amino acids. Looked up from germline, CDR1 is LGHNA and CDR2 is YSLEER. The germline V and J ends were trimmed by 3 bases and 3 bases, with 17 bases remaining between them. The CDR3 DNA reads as TGCGCCAGCAGCCAGAAAAGGACGGGTCCCGACACTGAAGCTTTCTTT. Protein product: CASSQKRTGPDTEAFF.

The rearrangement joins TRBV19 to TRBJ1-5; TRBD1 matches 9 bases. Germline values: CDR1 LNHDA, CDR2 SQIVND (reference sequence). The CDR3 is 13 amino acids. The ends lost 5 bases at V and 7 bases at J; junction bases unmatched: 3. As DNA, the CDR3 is TGTGCCAGTAGTGGGACAGGGTGGCAGCCCCAGCATTTT. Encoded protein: CASSGTGWQPQHF.

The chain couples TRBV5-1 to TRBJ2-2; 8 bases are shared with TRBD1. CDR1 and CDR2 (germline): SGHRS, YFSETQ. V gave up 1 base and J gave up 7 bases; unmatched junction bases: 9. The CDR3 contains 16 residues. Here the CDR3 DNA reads TGCGCCAGCAGCTTGATAGCCAGGGGGCAAAACGGGGAGCTGTTTTTT. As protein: CASSLIARGQNGELFF.